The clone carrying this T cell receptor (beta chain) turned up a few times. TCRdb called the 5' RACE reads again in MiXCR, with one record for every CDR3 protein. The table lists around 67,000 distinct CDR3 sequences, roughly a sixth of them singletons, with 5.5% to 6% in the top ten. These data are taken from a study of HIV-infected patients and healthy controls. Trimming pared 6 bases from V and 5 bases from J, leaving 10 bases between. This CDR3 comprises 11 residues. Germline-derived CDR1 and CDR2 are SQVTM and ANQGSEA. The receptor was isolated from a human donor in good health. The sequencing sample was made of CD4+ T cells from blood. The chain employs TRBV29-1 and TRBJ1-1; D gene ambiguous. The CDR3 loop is CSVTTGTEAFF. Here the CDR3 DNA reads TGCAGCGTGACAACGGGTACTGAAGCTTTCTTT.